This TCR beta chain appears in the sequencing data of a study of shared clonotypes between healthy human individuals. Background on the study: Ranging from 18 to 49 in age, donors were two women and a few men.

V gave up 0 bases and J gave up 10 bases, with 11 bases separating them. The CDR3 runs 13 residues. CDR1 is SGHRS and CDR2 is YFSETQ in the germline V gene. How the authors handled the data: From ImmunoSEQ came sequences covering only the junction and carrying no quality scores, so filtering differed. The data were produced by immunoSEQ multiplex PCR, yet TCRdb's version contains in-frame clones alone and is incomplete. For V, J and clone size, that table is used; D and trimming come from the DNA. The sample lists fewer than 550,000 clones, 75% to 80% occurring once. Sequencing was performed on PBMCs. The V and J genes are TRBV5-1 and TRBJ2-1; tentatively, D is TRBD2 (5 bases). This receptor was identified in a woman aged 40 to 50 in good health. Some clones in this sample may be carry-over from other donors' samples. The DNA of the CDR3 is TGCGCCAGCAGCTTGGCTGAGGGCTTCGAGCAGTTCTTC. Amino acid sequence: CASSLAEGFEQFF.